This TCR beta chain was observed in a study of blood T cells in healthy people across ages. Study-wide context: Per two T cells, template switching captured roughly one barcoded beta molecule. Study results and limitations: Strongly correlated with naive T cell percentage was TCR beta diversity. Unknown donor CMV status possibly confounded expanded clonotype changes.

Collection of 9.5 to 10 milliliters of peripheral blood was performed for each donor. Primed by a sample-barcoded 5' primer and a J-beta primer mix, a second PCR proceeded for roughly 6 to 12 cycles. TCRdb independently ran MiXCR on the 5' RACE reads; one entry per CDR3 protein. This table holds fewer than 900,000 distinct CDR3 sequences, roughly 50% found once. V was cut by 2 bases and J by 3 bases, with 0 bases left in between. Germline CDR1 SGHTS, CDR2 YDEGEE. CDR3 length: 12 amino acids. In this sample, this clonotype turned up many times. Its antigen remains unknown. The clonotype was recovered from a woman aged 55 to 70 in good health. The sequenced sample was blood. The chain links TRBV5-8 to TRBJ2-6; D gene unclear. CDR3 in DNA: TGTGCCAGCAGCTTTGGGGCCAACGTCCTGACTTTC. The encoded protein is CASSFGANVLTF.